Shown below are 21 T cell receptor beta chains from a single sample sequenced in a study of shared clonotypes between healthy human individuals (dated by TCRdb to 2019 to 2021). The library came from the immunoSEQ multiplex PCR assay. TCRdb holds this immuneACCESS table with in-frame rearrangements only. Some clones are missing; in checked studies, unresolved V genes explain under half, and the rest has no known cause. Here the sample has millions of clones; 95% occur a single time. In total, the top ten clones hold 0.13% of the sample. The source material was naive CD4+ T cells sorted from blood. The cell subset or site label, read with the paper, signifies: CD45RA+ positively selected. The origin of the receptors is a young man in good health.

In its sample, this clone was seen once. The chain has TRBV5-1 and TRBJ2-1; TRBD2 matches 8 bases. With V trimmed by 4 bases and J by 8 bases, 8 bases remained unmatched. CDR1 is SGHRS and CDR2 is YFSETQ in the germline V gene. CDR3 length: 14 amino acids. The CDR3, as DNA: TGCGCCAGCAGCGGGACTAGTCGGCTGGATGAGCAGTTCTTC. Translated, it gives CASSGTSRLDEQFF.

The rearrangement joins TRBV4-3 to TRBJ2-3; a possible D gene is TRBD2 (6 bases). Trimming pared 3 bases from V and 3 bases from J, leaving 19 bases between. Germline lookup yields CDR1 LGHNA and CDR2 YSLEER. This CDR3 has 17 residues. The CDR3 loop reads CASSQYYTGVTTDTQYF. The DNA for the CDR3 is TGCGCCAGCAGCCAGTACTACACGGGGGTGACGACAGATACGCAGTATTTT.

The chain couples TRBV6-1 to TRBJ1-4; D not resolved. Trimming took 9 bases from V and 0 from J, leaving 14 bases between them. Germline lookup yields CDR1 MNHNS and CDR2 SASEGT. The CDR3 totals 15 residues. In DNA, the CDR3 is TGTGCCAGTCAGCTTAGCGGAACAACTAATGAAAAACTGTTTTTT. As protein: CASQLSGTTNEKLFF.

The V gene is TRBV5-1, the J gene TRBJ1-5; weak D call: TRBD1 (5 bases). The CDR3 contains 13 residues. Germline V gives CDR1 SGHRS, CDR2 YFSETQ. The V and J ends lost 9 bases and 1 base respectively, with 11 bases between them. The DNA of the CDR3 is TGCGCCAAGCGGACAATGAGCAATCAGCCCCAGCATTTT. Its protein product is CAKRTMSNQPQHF.

V usage is TRBV7-2 and J usage is TRBJ2-5; TRBD2 is a possible D gene (6 bases). V lost 4 bases and J 7 bases, leaving 16 bases between the germline ends. The CDR3 is 14 amino acids. From germline, CDR1 is SGHTA and CDR2 FQGNSA. The DNA of the CDR3 is TGTGCCAGCAGCTCCCCTAGCGTCACGGGGACCCAGTACTTC. It encodes CASSSPSVTGTQYF.

The V and J genes are TRBV27 and TRBJ2-7, with TRBD1 as a possible D gene (6 bases). Germline CDR1 and CDR2: MNHEY and SMNVEV (reference sequence). V shed 4 bases and J shed 0 bases, with 13 bases lying between them. CDR3 length equals 15 residues. The CDR3 region has the DNA TGTGCCAGCAGTTCCTTGGGGGACAACTCCTACGAGCAGTACTTC. It codes for CASSSLGDNSYEQYF.

The chain joins TRBV18 to TRBJ1-2; D is uncertain. CDR1 and CDR2 from the germline V gene are KGHSH and LQKENI. This CDR3 is built from 16 residues. Trimming took 1 base from V and 0 from J, leaving 12 bases between them. CDR3 in DNA: TGTGCCAGCTCACCACTCTCATCCATCACTAACTATGGCTACACCTTC. Amino acid sequence: CASSPLSSITNYGYTF. Variable domain in full (rest from reference TRBV18 and TRBJ1-2): NAGVMQNPRHLVRRRGQEARLRCSPMKGHSHVYWYRQLPEEGLKFMVYLQKENIIDESGMPKERFSAEFPKEGPSILRIQQVVRGDSAAYFCASSPLSSITNYGYTFGSGTRLTVV.

The gene calls are TRBV10-3 and TRBJ2-3; maybe TRBD2 (7 bases). Trimming left V 0 bases short and J 6 bases short, with 13 bases between. Germline loops: CDR1 ENHRY, CDR2 SYGVKD. CDR3 length equals 15 residues. CDR3 loop: CAISESIGGADTQYF. The CDR3 bases are TGTGCCATCAGTGAGTCGATAGGGGGGGCGGATACGCAGTATTTT.

J is TRBJ1-2 and V is TRBV9; D remains unclear. The germline gives CDR1 SGDLS, CDR2 YYNGEE. With 3 bases removed from V and 4 bases from J, the gap between germline ends came to 13 bases. The CDR3 runs 14 residues. DNA for the CDR3: TGTGCCAGCAGCGAGCTATCAACGGGCTATGGCTACACCTTC. Residues: CASSELSTGYGYTF. The full variable domain, its missing parts supplied by reference TRBV9 and TRBJ1-2, is DSGVTQTPKHLITATGQRVTLRCSPRSGDLSVYWYQQSLDQGLQFLIQYYNGEERAKGNILERFSAQQFPDLHSELNLSSLELGDSALYFCASSELSTGYGYTFGSGTRLTVV.

This chain links TRBV2 with TRBJ2-5, with a tentative D call TRBD1 (6 bases). Trimming left V 3 bases short and J 7 bases short, with 12 bases between. Germline CDR1 is SNHLY and CDR2 is FYNNEI. The CDR3 runs to 13 residues. In DNA, the CDR3 is TGTGCCAGCAGTGAGACAGGAGGCGGGACCCAGTACTTC. Its translation is CASSETGGGTQYF.

This chain links TRBV11-2 with TRBJ1-4; TRBD1 aligns across 7 bases. CDR3 length equals 15 residues. Germline CDR1 is SGHAT and CDR2 is FQNNGV. Unmatched junction bases numbered 6, after V lost 3 bases and J lost 5 bases. In DNA, the CDR3 is TGTGCCAGCAGCTTCCACAGGGGTTCGAATGAAAAACTGTTTTTT. As protein: CASSFHRGSNEKLFF.

A few counts support this clone. The rearrangement uses TRBV6-6 and TRBJ1-5, with TRBD1 as a possible D gene (5 bases). The CDR3 runs to 13 residues. V gave up 6 bases and J gave up 8 bases, with 14 bases separating them. Germline values: CDR1 MNHNY, CDR2 SVGAGI (reference sequence). The CDR3 is CASSPGLVEPQHF. As DNA, the CDR3 is TGTGCCAGCAGCCCGGGGCTGGTTGAGCCCCAGCATTTT.

Comment on this clone: Other DNA sequences from this sample encode an identical CDR3 as well. The V call is TRBV6-1, the J call TRBJ1-3, with TRBD1 identical over 7 bases. This CDR3 has 14 amino acids. Germline V gene sequence: CDR1 MNHNS, CDR2 SASEGT. J was trimmed by 0 bases and V by 4 bases; bases with no gene match: 0. The CDR3 reads CASSGTGSGNTIYF. The CDR3 DNA reads as TGTGCCAGCAGTGGGACAGGCTCTGGAAACACCATATATTTT.

The rearrangement uses TRBV4-2 and TRBJ2-7; D perhaps matches TRBD1 (6 bases). Germline V gene data show CDR1 as LGHNA and CDR2 as YNFKEQ. V was pared by 6 bases and J by 2 bases, with 20 bases between. The CDR3 is 16 residues long. As DNA, the CDR3 is TGTGCCAGCAGTCGAAGCCCTCCGGGACAAGCCTACGAGCAGTACTTC. It codes for CASSRSPPGQAYEQYF.

About this clone itself: The sample contains more than one DNA sequence encoding this CDR3. This chain links TRBV5-1 with TRBJ2-5; unclear D gene. This CDR3 has 14 residues. Germline V gene data show CDR1 as SGHRS and CDR2 as YFSETQ. V was cut by 1 base and J by 1 base, with 8 bases left in between. In DNA, the CDR3 is TGCGCCAGCAGCTTGTCGGGTTCCCAAGAGACCCAGTACTTC. It yields the protein CASSLSGSQETQYF.

A word on this clone: Within the sample, other DNA sequences also encode this same CDR3. This chain joins TRBV7-2 and TRBJ2-3; the D is unclear. The germline gives CDR1 SGHTA, CDR2 FQGNSA. Trimming shortened V by 4 bases and J by 9 bases, and 11 bases separated the two germline ends. This CDR3 has 12 residues. CDR3 amino acids: CASSSSTDTQYF. CDR3 nucleotide sequence: TGTGCCAGCAGCTCATCGACGGACACGCAGTATTTT.

The rearrangement links TRBV9 to TRBJ1-2; D is ambiguous. V lost 0 bases to trimming and J lost 0 bases, with 9 bases between them. The CDR3 loop spans 15 amino acids. From germline, CDR1 is SGDLS and CDR2 YYNGEE. CDR3 nucleotides: TGTGCCAGCAGCGTAGGCCCCGGATCTAACTATGGCTACACCTTC. It codes for CASSVGPGSNYGYTF.

To note about this clone: The same CDR3 arises from other DNA sequences in this sample as well. The chain has TRBV7-2 and TRBJ2-1, with 11 positions matching TRBD2. This CDR3 has 15 amino acids. With 1 base clipped from V and 6 bases from J, the junction kept 2 bases outside the gene matches. Germline CDR1 reads SGHTA; CDR2 reads FQGNSA. The CDR3 nucleotides read TGTGCCAGCAGCTTAGTAGCGGGAGGGTCCAATGAGCAGTTCTTC. Its protein is CASSLVAGGSNEQFF.

The rearrangement joins TRBV10-1 to TRBJ2-7, with D uncertain. This CDR3 has 15 amino acids. Per the germline V gene, CDR1 is WNHNN and CDR2 is SYGVQD (reference sequence). Trimming removed 0 bases from V and 6 bases from J, with 15 bases in between. The CDR3 loop is CASSESSYLPLEQYF. DNA of the CDR3: TGCGCCAGCAGTGAGTCGAGCTATCTCCCTCTCGAGCAGTACTTC.

The chain carries TRBV7-2 and TRBJ1-1; D not resolved. Germline V gene data show CDR1 as SGHTA and CDR2 as FQGNSA. V was clipped by 2 bases and J by 5 bases, with 3 bases between them. The CDR3 has 11 residues. The CDR3 loop is CASSLITEAFF. DNA of the CDR3: TGTGCCAGCAGCTTAATTACTGAAGCTTTCTTT. Combining the CDR3 with reference TRBV7-2 and TRBJ1-1 gives the whole variable domain GAGVSQSPSNKVTEKGKDVELRCDPISGHTALYWYRQSLGQGLEFLIYFQGNSAPDKSGLPSDRFSAERTGGSVSTLTIQRTQQEDSAVYLCASSLITEAFFGQGTRLTVV.

The chain couples TRBV10-3 to TRBJ1-2; 8 nucleotides line up with TRBD1. V was clipped by 5 bases and J by 6 bases; unmatched bases: 11. Looked up from germline, CDR1 is ENHRY and CDR2 is SYGVKD. CDR3 length: 15 residues. The CDR3 region is CAISPGTGNLHGYTF. CDR3 coding DNA: TGTGCCATCAGTCCCGGGACAGGAAATCTCCATGGCTACACCTTC.